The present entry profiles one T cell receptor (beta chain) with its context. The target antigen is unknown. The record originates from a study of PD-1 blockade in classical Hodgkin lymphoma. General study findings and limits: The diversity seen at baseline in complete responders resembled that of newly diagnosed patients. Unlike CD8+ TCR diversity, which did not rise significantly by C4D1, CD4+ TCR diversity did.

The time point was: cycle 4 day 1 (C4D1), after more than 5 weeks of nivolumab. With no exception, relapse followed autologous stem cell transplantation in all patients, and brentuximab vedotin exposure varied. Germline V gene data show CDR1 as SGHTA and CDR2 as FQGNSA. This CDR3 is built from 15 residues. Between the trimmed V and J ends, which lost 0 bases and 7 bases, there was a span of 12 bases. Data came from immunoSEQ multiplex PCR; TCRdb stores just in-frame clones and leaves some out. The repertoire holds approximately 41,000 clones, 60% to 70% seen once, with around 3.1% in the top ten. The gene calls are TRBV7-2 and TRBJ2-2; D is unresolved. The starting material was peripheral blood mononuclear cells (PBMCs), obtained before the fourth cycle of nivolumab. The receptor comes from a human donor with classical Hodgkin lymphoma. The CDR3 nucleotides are TGTGCCAGCAGCTTAGCGGATTTGGGAATCGGGGAGCTGTTTTTT. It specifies CASSLADLGIGELFF.